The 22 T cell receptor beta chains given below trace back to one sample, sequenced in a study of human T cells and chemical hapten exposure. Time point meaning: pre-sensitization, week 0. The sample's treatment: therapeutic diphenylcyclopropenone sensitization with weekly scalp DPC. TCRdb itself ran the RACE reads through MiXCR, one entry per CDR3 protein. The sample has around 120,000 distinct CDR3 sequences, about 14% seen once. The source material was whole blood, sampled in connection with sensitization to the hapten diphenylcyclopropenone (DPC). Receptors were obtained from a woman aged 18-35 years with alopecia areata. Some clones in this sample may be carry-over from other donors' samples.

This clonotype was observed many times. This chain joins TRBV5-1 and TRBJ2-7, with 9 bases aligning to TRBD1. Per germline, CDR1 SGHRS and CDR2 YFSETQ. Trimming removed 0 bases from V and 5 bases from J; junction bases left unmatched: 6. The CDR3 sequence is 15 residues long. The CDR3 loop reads CASSLDPGQGHEQYF. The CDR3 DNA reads TGCGCCAGCAGCTTGGACCCGGGACAGGGCCACGAGCAGTACTTC.

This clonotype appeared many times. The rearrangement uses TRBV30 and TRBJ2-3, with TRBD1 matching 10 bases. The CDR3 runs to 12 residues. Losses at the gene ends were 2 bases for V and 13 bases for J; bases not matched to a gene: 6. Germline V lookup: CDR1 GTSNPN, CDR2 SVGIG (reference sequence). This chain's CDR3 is CAWSPGGTGEYF. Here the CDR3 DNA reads TGTGCCTGGAGTCCAGGGGGGACAGGGGAGTATTTT.

Here the CDR3 reads CASSLGPADFYEQYF. CDR3 DNA sequence: TGTGCCAGCAGCCTGGGACCCGCTGATTTCTACGAGCAGTACTTC. V is TRBV5-4 and J is TRBJ2-7; tentatively, D is TRBD1 or TRBD2 (5 bases each). Germline V lookup: CDR1 SGHNT, CDR2 YYREEE (reference sequence). This CDR3 is built from 15 residues. V lost 4 bases and J 3 bases, leaving 17 bases between the germline ends.

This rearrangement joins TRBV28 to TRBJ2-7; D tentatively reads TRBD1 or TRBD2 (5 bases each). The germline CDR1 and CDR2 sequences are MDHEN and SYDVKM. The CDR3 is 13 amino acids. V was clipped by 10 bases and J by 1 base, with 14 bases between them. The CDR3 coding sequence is TGTGCCACCCATGGGGACGGTTCCTACGAGCAGTACTTC. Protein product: CATHGDGSYEQYF.

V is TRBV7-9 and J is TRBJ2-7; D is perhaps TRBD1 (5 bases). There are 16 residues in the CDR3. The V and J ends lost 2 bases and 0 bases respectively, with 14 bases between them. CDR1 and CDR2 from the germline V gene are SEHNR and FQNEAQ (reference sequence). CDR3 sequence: CASSLSQGKSSYEQYF. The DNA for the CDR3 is TGTGCCAGCAGCTTATCCCAGGGTAAAAGCTCCTACGAGCAGTACTTC.

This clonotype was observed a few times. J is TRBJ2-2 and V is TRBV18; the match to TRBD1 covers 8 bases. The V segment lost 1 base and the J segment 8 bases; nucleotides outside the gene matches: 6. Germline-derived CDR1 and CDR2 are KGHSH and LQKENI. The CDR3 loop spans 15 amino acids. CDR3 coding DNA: TGTGCCAGCTCACCACGGGACAGGATGACGGGGGAGCTGTTTTTT. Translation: CASSPRDRMTGELFF.

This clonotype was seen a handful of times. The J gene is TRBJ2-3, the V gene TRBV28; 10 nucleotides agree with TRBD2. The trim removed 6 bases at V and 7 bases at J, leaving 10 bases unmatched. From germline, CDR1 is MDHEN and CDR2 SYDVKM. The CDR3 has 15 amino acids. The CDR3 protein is CASRAAAGGLNTQYF. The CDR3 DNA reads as TGTGCCAGCAGGGCAGCAGCGGGGGGGCTTAATACGCAGTATTTT.

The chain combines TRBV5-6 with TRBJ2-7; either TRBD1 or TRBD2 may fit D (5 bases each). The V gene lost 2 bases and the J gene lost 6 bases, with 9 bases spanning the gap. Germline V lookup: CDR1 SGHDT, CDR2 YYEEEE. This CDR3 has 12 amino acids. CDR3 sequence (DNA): TGTGCCAGCAGCTTTCGGGGCCCCGAGCAGTACTTC. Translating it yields CASSFRGPEQYF.

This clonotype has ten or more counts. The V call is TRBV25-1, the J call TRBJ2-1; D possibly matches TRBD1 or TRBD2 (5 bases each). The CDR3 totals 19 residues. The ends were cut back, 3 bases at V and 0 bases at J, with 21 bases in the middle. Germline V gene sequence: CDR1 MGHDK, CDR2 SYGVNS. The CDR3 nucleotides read TGTGCCAGCAGTGAGGCCGGGACGGATACTAAGTACTCCTACAATGAGCAGTTCTTC. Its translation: CASSEAGTDTKYSYNEQFF.

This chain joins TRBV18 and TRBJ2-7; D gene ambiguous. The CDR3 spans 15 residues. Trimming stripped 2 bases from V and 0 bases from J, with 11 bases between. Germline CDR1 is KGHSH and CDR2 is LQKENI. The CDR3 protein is CASSPGALVSYEQYF. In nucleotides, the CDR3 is TGTGCCAGCTCACCAGGAGCCCTCGTCTCCTACGAGCAGTACTTC.

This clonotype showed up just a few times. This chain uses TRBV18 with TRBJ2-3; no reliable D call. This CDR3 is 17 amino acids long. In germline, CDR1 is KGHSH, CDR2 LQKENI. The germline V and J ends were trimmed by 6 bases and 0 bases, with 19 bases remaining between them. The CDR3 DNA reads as TGTGCCAGCTCCCCGTGGGCGCCTGGCTCTAGCACAGATACGCAGTATTTT. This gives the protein CASSPWAPGSSTDTQYF. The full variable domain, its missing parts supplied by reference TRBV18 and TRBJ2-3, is NAGVMQNPRHLVRRRGQEARLRCSPMKGHSHVYWYRQLPEEGLKFMVYLQKENIIDESGMPKERFSAEFPKEGPSILRIQQVVRGDSAAYFCASSPWAPGSSTDTQYFGPGTRLTVL.

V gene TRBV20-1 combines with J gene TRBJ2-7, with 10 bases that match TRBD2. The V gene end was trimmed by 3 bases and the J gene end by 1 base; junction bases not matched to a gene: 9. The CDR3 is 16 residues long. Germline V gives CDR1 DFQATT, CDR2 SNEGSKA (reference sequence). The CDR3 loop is CSASRPLAGDSYEQYF. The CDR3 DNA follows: TGCAGTGCTAGCCGACCTCTAGCGGGGGATTCCTACGAGCAGTACTTC.

CDR3 DNA: TGTGCCAGCAGCTTAGATGGAAACTACGAGCAGTACTTC. Its protein is CASSLDGNYEQYF. The chain is built from TRBV11-2 and TRBJ2-7; D gene unclear. CDR1 and CDR2 (germline): SGHAT, FQNNGV. CDR3 length equals 13 residues. V lost 0 bases, J lost 3 bases, and 6 bases lay in between. The full variable domain, completed using reference TRBV11-2 and TRBJ2-7, is EAGVAQSPRYKIIEKRQSVAFWCNPISGHATLYWYQQILGQGPKLLIQFQNNGVVDDSQLPKDRFSAERLKGVDSTLKIQPAKLEDSAVYLCASSLDGNYEQYFGPGTRLTVT.

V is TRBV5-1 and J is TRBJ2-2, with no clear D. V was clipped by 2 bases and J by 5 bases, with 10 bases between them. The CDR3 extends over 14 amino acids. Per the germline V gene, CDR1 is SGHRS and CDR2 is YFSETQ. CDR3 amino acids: CASSFGFGTGELFF. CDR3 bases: TGCGCCAGCAGCTTCGGCTTCGGAACCGGGGAGCTGTTTTTT.

The DNA of the CDR3 is TGTGCCAGCAGTCCGCACCGGGACGGCGGAGGGGAGCTGTTTTTT. Protein: CASSPHRDGGGELFF. This chain connects TRBV12-3 or TRBV12-4 to TRBJ2-2, with D perhaps matching TRBD1 or TRBD2 (5 bases each). The CDR3 extends over 15 amino acids. Trimming cost V 5 bases and J 8 bases, with 18 bases left between them.

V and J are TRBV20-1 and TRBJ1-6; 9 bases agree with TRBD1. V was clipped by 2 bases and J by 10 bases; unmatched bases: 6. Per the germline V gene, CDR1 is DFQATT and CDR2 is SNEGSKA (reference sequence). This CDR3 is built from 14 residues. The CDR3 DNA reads TGCAGTGCTAGAAGGGGACAGGGAGGGTCACCCCTCCACTTT. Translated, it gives CSARRGQGGSPLHF.

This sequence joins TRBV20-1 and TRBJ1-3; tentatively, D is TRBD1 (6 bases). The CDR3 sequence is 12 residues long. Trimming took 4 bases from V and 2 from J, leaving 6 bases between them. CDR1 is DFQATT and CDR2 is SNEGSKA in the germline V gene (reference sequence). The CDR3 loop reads CSATGAGNTIYF. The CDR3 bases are TGCAGTGCTACAGGGGCTGGAAACACCATATATTTT.

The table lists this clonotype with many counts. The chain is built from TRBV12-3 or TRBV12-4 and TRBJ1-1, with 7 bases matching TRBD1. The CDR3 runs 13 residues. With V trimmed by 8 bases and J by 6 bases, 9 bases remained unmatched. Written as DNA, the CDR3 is TGTGCCAGCTCACTACGGCAGGGGGCTGAAGCTTTCTTT. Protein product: CASSLRQGAEAFF.

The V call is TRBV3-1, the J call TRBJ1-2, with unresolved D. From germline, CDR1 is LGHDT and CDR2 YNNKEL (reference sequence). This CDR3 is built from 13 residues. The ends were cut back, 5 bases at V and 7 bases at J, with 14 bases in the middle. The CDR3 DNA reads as TGTGCCAGCAGCAACCGGGCCTCGACTGGCTACACCTTC. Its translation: CASSNRASTGYTF.

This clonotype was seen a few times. CDR3 amino acids: CASSFGDSGANVLTF. In DNA form, the CDR3 reads TGTGCCAGCAGCTTCGGGGACTCTGGGGCCAACGTCCTGACTTTC. The rearrangement links TRBV7-3 to TRBJ2-6; D might be TRBD2 (5 bases). In germline, CDR1 is SGHTA, CDR2 FQGTGA. With 3 bases removed from V and 0 bases from J, the gap between germline ends came to 6 bases. This CDR3 is 15 amino acids long.

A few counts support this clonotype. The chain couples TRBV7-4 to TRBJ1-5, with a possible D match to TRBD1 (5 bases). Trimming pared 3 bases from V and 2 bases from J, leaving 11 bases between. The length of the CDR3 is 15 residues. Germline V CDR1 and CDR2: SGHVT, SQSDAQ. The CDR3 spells CASSLTAYGNQPQHF. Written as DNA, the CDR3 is TGTGCCAGCAGCTTGACAGCTTATGGCAATCAGCCCCAGCATTTT. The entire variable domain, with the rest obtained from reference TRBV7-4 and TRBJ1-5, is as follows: GAGVSQSPRYKVAKRGRDVALRCDSISGHVTLYWYRQTLGQGSEVLTYSQSDAQRDKSGRPSGRFSAERPERSVSTLKIQRTEQGDSAVYLCASSLTAYGNQPQHFGDGTRLSIL.

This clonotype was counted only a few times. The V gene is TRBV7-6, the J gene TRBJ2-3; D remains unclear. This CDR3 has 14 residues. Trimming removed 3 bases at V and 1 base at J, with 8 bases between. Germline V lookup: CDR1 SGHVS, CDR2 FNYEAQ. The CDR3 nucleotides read TGTGCCAGCAGCTTGATACCGGGCACAGATACGCAGTATTTT. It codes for CASSLIPGTDTQYF.